This T cell receptor (beta chain) was obtained from a study of T-cell memory formation after mild COVID-19. Looking at the study overall: TCR clustering was largely donor specific.

Comments on this clonotype: What it binds is unknown.

The study's findings and limits: Among CD4+ contracting clones, most were CM and EM, and CD8+ ones EMRA. What remained unconfirmed was the SARS-CoV-2 specificity of second-wave clones peaking on day 37. Later expanders leaned CD4+, whereas day 15 to 85 contracting clones were balanced CD4/CD8.

TCRdb itself ran the 5' RACE reads through MiXCR, one entry per CDR3 protein. The sample lists about 180,000 distinct CDR3 sequences, around a sixth occurring once. With 4 bases clipped from V and 7 bases from J, the junction kept 6 bases outside the gene matches. This CDR3 spans 14 amino acids. Germline V gene data show CDR1 as GTSNPN and CDR2 as SVGIG (reference sequence). The genes are TRBV30 and TRBJ1-5, with TRBD1 matching over 11 bases. Sequenced sample: PBMCs or a T cell subset sorted from them (not recorded which). This sequence was found in a man younger than 35 who had mild COVID-19 (a few samples of this study predate the infection). Cell type and time point are not known. CDR3 coding DNA: TGTGCCTGGAATCGGGACAGGGGGGTGCAGCCCCAGCATTTT. Its translation: CAWNRDRGVQPQHF.